A single sample gave rise to the 14 T cell receptor beta chains below, sequenced in a study of CD4 and CD8 cells across lung adenocarcinoma regions. Each CDR3 protein gets one entry after TCRdb re-called the PCR reads with MiXCR. The sample gives 11,000 or so distinct CDR3 sequences, about 50% of which show up once; about a third is in the top ten. Sequencing was done on a sample of CD8+ T cells from the center of a lung tumor. These receptors came from a female donor with lung adenocarcinoma. The CD4 and CD8 labels of this study may be unreliable.

The sample holds a few counts of this clonotype. The chain recombines TRBV6-5 with TRBJ2-5, with 10 bases matching TRBD2. The V segment lost 4 bases and the J segment 11 bases; nucleotides outside the gene matches: 13. The germline V gene encodes CDR1 MNHEY and CDR2 SVGAGI. This CDR3 has 15 residues. The CDR3 bases are TGTGCCAGCAGTTCCGTGACTAGCGGGCACAATGAGCAGTACTTC. It specifies CASSSVTSGHNEQYF.

This clonotype was seen a handful of times. The chain uses TRBV10-1 and TRBJ2-2, with no clear D. This CDR3 has 14 amino acids. V was cut by 0 bases and J by 6 bases, with 8 bases left in between. CDR1 and CDR2 from the germline V gene are WNHNN and SYGVQD (reference sequence). Written as DNA, the CDR3 is TGCGCCAGCAGTGAGTCCCACTTACCCGGGGAGCTGTTTTTT. It yields the protein CASSESHLPGELFF.

This clonotype was observed at least ten times. V and J are TRBV4-1 and TRBJ2-1; D is perhaps TRBD1 (5 bases). This CDR3 has 14 residues. Trimming took 6 bases from V and 5 from J, leaving 14 bases between them. Germline loops: CDR1 MGHRA, CDR2 YSYEKL. The CDR3 DNA is TGCGCCAGCAGGGTTCGAAAGGGGCACAATGAGCAGTTCTTC. Protein: CASRVRKGHNEQFF.

The chain joins TRBV6-2 or TRBV6-3 to TRBJ2-1; possibly TRBD1 or TRBD2 for D (5 bases each). Germline values: CDR1 MNHEY, CDR2 SVGEGT. The CDR3 runs 12 residues. Trimming removed 8 bases at V and 4 bases at J, with 9 bases between. CDR3: CASRWGYNEQFF. The DNA of the CDR3 is TGTGCCAGCCGCTGGGGGTACAATGAGCAGTTCTTC.

The J gene is TRBJ2-3, the V gene TRBV9, with a tentative D call TRBD1 (5 bases). Trimming removed 0 bases at V and 3 bases at J, with 11 bases between. Germline V gene data show CDR1 as SGDLS and CDR2 as YYNGEE. CDR3 size: 15 residues. CDR3 DNA: TGTGCCAGCAGCGTAGTAGGGGTGTCTACAGATACGCAGTATTTT. Amino acids: CASSVVGVSTDTQYF.

The V call is TRBV6-1, the J call TRBJ2-3; 10 positions agree with TRBD2. With V trimmed by 6 bases and J by 4 bases, 1 base remained unmatched. The CDR3 covers 13 residues. Germline-derived CDR1 and CDR2 are MNHNS and SASEGT. The chain's CDR3 is CASRAGGADTQYF. The CDR3 region has the DNA TGTGCCAGCAGAGCGGGAGGGGCAGATACGCAGTATTTT.

This clonotype was picked up a small number of times. The chain has TRBV6-1 and TRBJ2-3; the D is unclear. Trimming pared 1 base from V and 2 bases from J, leaving 13 bases between. The V gene's germline CDR1 is MNHNS and CDR2 SASEGT. This CDR3 is built from 16 residues. CDR3: CASSEGNFISTDTQYF. The CDR3 DNA reads as TGTGCCAGCAGTGAAGGGAACTTCATTTCCACAGATACGCAGTATTTT.

The gene calls are TRBV6-1 and TRBJ2-2, with 9 nucleotides matching TRBD1. CDR1 is MNHNS and CDR2 is SASEGT in the germline V gene. The CDR3 consists of 16 residues. The V gene end was trimmed by 4 bases and the J gene end by 4 bases; junction bases not matched to a gene: 7. The CDR3 sequence: CASSARTGGGTGELFF. The CDR3 nucleotides are TGTGCCAGCAGTGCCAGAACAGGGGGCGGCACCGGGGAGCTGTTTTTT.

For this clonotype: Since a much larger clone is just one base distant, this may be a read error. The genes are TRBV7-6 and TRBJ2-1; D may be TRBD1 (5 bases). The CDR3 is 13 residues long. V was cut by 7 bases and J by 10 bases, with 17 bases left in between. From germline, CDR1 is SGHVS and CDR2 FNYEAQ. CDR3 DNA sequence: TGTGCCAGCACTCAAGGGGCTGCCTACGAGCAGTTCTTC. It yields the protein CASTQGAAYEQFF.

This clonotype has only a few counts. The chain uses TRBV6-1 and TRBJ1-1; 9 bases line up with TRBD1. Germline CDR1 reads MNHNS; CDR2 reads SASEGT. V trimming: 7 bases; J trimming: 5 bases; junction bases outside the gene matches: 8. This CDR3 spans 14 amino acids. CDR3 sequence (DNA): TGTGCCAGCACCGGGACAGGGTACGAGACTGAAGCTTTCTTT. This encodes CASTGTGYETEAFF.

This clonotype was recorded only once. The junction shows a germline mismatch at one end, possibly a read error. The V gene is TRBV6-1, the J gene TRBJ2-3, with 7 bases aligning to TRBD2. The CDR3 covers 17 residues. The germline gives CDR1 MNHNS, CDR2 SASEGT. CDR3 loop: CASSAGTGGGDQETQYF. The CDR3 nucleotides are TGTGCCAGCAGTGCGGGGACTGGGGGGGGGGACCAAGAGACGCAGTACTTT.

The rearrangement links TRBV10-1 to TRBJ2-2, with D tentatively TRBD1 or TRBD2 (5 bases each). From germline, CDR1 is WNHNN and CDR2 SYGVQD (reference sequence). The CDR3 is made up of 14 amino acids. V lost 5 bases and J lost 3, with 10 bases in between. CDR3 region: CASSPLGDTGELFF. In DNA form, the CDR3 reads TGCGCCAGCAGTCCTCTGGGGGACACCGGGGAGCTGTTTTTT.

The rearrangement links TRBV6-5 to TRBJ2-4; D may be TRBD1 or TRBD2 (6 bases each). The CDR3 consists of 15 residues. Germline V gene data show CDR1 as MNHEY and CDR2 as SVGAGI. V was clipped by 11 bases and J by 13 bases, with 30 bases between them. The CDR3 nucleotides are TGTGCCGGCGGTTACGGGGGCGGTTCCCAAAACACCCAGTACTTC. As protein: CAGGYGGGSQNTQYF.

This chain uses TRBV6-1 with TRBJ2-1; a weak D match, TRBD1 (5 bases). Germline values: CDR1 MNHNS, CDR2 SASEGT. V lost 5 bases and J lost 7, with 21 bases in between. This CDR3 spans 16 amino acids. The DNA of the CDR3 is TGTGCCAGCAGTTTAAATCATGGTAAGGGGTCGAATGAGCAGTTCTTC. It is translated as CASSLNHGKGSNEQFF.